This TCR beta chain was captured in a study of blood T cell repertoires in COVID-19. Turning to the study itself: There were acute and convalescent COVID-19 samples, and they came from the United States, Italy and Spain. PBMCs, B-cell-depleted T cells, or T cells were the source of the cDNA or gDNA that made up the material.

Trimming stripped 3 bases from V and 9 bases from J, with 18 bases between. The germline gives CDR1 SGHTA, CDR2 FQGNSA. This CDR3 contains 15 residues. Authors' methods: The authors estimated nucleated cell counts from reference gene primer amplification. Clones were read by immunoSEQ multiplex PCR, and TCRdb kept only the in-frame ones, dropping some. V, J and clone size derive from that table, while D and trimming were established from the DNA sequence. Among some 100,000 clones listed, less than 80% were seen once. This clonotype was obtained from a man over 45 with acute or convalescent COVID-19. Sequencing was carried out using peripheral blood. The V call is TRBV7-2, the J call TRBJ1-5, with no clear D. For the CDR3, the DNA is TGTGCCAGCAGCTTGAGCGGGCCAGGTCACTGGCCCCAGCATTTT. Amino acid sequence: CASSLSGPGHWPQHF. The full variable domain, rest sourced from reference TRBV7-2 and TRBJ1-5, is GAGVSQSPSNKVTEKGKDVELRCDPISGHTALYWYRQSLGQGLEFLIYFQGNSAPDKSGLPSDRFSAERTGGSVSTLTIQRTQQEDSAVYLCASSLSGPGHWPQHFGDGTRLSIL.